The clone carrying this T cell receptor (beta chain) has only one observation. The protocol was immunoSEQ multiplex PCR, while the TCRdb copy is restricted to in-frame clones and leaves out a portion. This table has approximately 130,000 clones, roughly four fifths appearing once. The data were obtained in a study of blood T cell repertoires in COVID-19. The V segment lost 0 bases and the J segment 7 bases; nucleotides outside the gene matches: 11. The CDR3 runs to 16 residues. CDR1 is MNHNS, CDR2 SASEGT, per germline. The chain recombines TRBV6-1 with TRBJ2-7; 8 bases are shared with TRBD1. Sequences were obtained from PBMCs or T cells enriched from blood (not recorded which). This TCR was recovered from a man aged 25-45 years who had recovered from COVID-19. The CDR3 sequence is CASSEAQGAPLGEQYF. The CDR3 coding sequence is TGTGCCAGCAGTGAAGCGCAGGGGGCCCCTTTGGGAGAGCAGTACTTC.